The next 5 T cell receptor beta chains were all read from a single sample in a study of T cell responses to AZD1222 COVID-19 vaccine. Some clones are missing from TCRdb's copy, which holds only in-frame ones; the method was immunoSEQ multiplex PCR. The sample has approximately 81,000 clones, about nine tenths seen once. Here the sequenced sample was peripheral blood, taken on day 0 of MenACWY control vaccination. Source of these receptors: an adult in good health.

This rearrangement joins TRBV6-6 to TRBJ1-5; 9 bases align to TRBD1. The CDR3 covers 16 residues. J was trimmed by 3 bases and V by 5 bases; bases with no gene match: 8. In germline, CDR1 is MNHNY, CDR2 SVGAGI (reference sequence). This chain's CDR3 is CASSRGQGRYNQPQHF. CDR3 DNA: TGTGCCAGCAGTCGTGGACAGGGGAGGTACAATCAGCCCCAGCATTTT.

This clone was counted only a few times. J is TRBJ2-1 and V is TRBV2; D uncertain. This CDR3 contains 12 residues. The V and J ends lost 4 bases and 7 bases respectively, with 8 bases between them. Germline V CDR1 and CDR2: SNHLY, FYNNEI. CDR3 in DNA: TGTGCCAGCAGTGCCTTGACGAATGAGCAGTTCTTC. As protein: CASSALTNEQFF.

This sequence joins TRBV19 and TRBJ2-7, with 9 bases matching TRBD1. The CDR3 length is 13 residues. The junction had 9 bases not matched to a gene; V was cut back by 8 bases and J by 7 bases. Germline loops: CDR1 LNHDA, CDR2 SQIVND (reference sequence). CDR3 in DNA: TGTGCCAGTGCTGGACAGGGGTTTGGGGAGCAGTACTTC. Protein product: CASAGQGFGEQYF.

This rearrangement joins TRBV7-7 to TRBJ2-1; 9 positions match TRBD2. The CDR3 has 16 amino acids. V shed 5 bases, J shed 7 bases, and the junction held 12 bases outside the gene matches. The germline CDR1 and CDR2 sequences are SSHAT and FNYEAQ (reference sequence). In nucleotides, the CDR3 is TGTGCCAGCAGCCCCAGTAGCGGGGGAACGATAAATGAGCAGTTCTTC. Amino acids: CASSPSSGGTINEQFF.

This chain connects TRBV11-2 to TRBJ2-2; D gene ambiguous. The CDR3 sequence is 15 residues long. Germline V gene data show CDR1 as SGHAT and CDR2 as FQNNGV. V was trimmed by 2 bases and J by 2 bases, leaving 9 bases between them. The CDR3, as DNA: TGTGCCAGCAGCTTAACGGAAACCAACACCGGGGAGCTGTTTTTT. Amino acid sequence: CASSLTETNTGELFF.